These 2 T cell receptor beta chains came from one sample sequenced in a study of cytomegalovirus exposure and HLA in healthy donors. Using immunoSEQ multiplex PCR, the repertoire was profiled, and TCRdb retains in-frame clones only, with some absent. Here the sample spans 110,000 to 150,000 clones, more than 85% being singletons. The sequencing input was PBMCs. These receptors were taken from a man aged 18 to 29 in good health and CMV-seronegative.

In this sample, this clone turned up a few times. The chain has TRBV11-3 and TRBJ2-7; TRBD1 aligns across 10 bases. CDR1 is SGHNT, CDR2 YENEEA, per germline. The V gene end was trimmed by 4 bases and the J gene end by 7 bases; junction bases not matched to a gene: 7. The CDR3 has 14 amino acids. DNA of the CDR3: TGTGCCAGCAGCTCGAGACAGGGGGCAGGAGAGCAGTACGTC. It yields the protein CASSSRQGAGEQYV.

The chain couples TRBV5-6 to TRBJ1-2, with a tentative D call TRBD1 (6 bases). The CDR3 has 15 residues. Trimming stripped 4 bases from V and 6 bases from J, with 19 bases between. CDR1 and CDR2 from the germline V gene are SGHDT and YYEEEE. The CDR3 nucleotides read TGTGCCAGCAGCGGGGGCCTTTGGAAGGCGGATGGCTACACCTTC. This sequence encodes CASSGGLWKADGYTF.